This entry features one T cell receptor beta chain sequence. Its matching antigen is unknown. CD45RO-negative, CCR7-positively selected cells formed the naive CD8 fraction, excluding terminally differentiated effector memory CD45RA+ cells. This record belongs to a study of shared clonotypes between healthy human individuals. The study, taken as a whole, reports: Only blood was sampled, and tissue TCR repertoires likely differ from blood ones.

Trimming at V came to 7 bases and at J to 5 bases, leaving 9 bases not matched to a gene. CDR1 MNHNS and CDR2 SASEGT come from the germline V gene. This CDR3 is built from 14 residues. Assay: immunoSEQ multiplex PCR; the TCRdb copy retains only in-frame clones and omits some. The data contain about 800,000 clones, roughly 96% of them singletons. The sequencing sample was made of naive CD8+ T cells sorted from blood. The J gene is TRBJ2-7, the V gene TRBV6-1, with 9 nucleotides matching TRBD2. The sequence came from a man aged 25-45 years in good health. In DNA form, the CDR3 reads TGTGCCAGCACCTCCCAGCGGGAGGAAAACGAGCAGTACTTC. This encodes CASTSQREENEQYF.